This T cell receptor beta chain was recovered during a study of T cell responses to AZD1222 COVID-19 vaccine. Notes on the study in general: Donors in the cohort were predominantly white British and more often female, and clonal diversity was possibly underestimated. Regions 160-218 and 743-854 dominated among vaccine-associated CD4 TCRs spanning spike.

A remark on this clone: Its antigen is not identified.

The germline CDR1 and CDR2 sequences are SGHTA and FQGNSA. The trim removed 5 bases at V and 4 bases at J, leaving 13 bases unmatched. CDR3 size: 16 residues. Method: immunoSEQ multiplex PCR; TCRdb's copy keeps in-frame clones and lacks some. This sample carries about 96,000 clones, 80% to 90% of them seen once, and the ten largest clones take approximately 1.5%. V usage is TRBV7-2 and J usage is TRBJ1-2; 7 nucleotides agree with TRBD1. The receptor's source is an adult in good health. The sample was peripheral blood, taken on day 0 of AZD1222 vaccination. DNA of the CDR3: TGTGCCAGCAGCGGCGATCCGACAGGGTATGGCTATGGCTACACCTTC. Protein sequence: CASSGDPTGYGYGYTF. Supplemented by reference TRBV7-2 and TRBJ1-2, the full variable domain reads GAGVSQSPSNKVTEKGKDVELRCDPISGHTALYWYRQSLGQGLEFLIYFQGNSAPDKSGLPSDRFSAERTGGSVSTLTIQRTQQEDSAVYLCASSGDPTGYGYGYTFGSGTRLTVV.